Sequencing of this TCR beta chain was carried out in a study of beta chain features in type 1 diabetes. Whole-study results and caveats: In type 1 diabetes patients, VDJ junctions had fewer insertions; deletions at these junctions were more frequent.

cDNA synthesis used the whole RNA isolate, giving expressed TCRB sequences. Naive, central memory and regulatory T cell samples produced a mean of approximately 4 million reads. Libraries were prepared by immunoSEQ multiplex PCR; TCRdb keeps only in-frame clonotypes and omits some of them. The data show approximately 60,000 clones, roughly three fifths seen once. This clone was seen a few times. Its target is not known. The CDR3 totals 14 residues. In germline, CDR1 is SNHLY, CDR2 FYNNEI. J was trimmed by 7 bases and V by 5 bases; bases with no gene match: 7. The chain is built from TRBV2 and TRBJ2-7; 11 nucleotides match TRBD2. The origin of this receptor is a young woman in good health. The sample comprised Tregs from blood. The chain's CDR3 is CASSKVTSGDEQYF. The CDR3, as DNA: TGTGCCAGCAGTAAGGTGACTAGCGGGGATGAGCAGTACTTC.